A single sample is the source of the 11 T cell receptor beta chains below, sequenced in a study of blood T cells in healthy people across ages. Primers used in a second PCR of about 7 to 11 cycles were a sample-barcoded 5' primer and a J-beta primer mix. Via MiXCR, TCRdb re-called the 5' RACE reads, giving one row per CDR3 protein. The sample comprises around 1.7 million distinct CDR3 sequences, 28% of which are singletons, and about 7.7% rests with the top ten. Specimen: blood. All receptors derive from a woman aged 25 to 39 in good health.

This chain uses TRBV29-1 with TRBJ2-7; 8 bases are shared with TRBD1. With 2 bases clipped from V and 2 bases from J, the junction kept 5 bases outside the gene matches. There are 14 residues in the CDR3. Germline V gene sequence: CDR1 SQVTM, CDR2 ANQGSEA. CDR3 nucleotide sequence: TGCAGCGTTGAATGGCAGGGGGCCACCTACGAGCAGTACTTC. Protein sequence: CSVEWQGATYEQYF.

J is TRBJ1-4 and V is TRBV6-1; maybe TRBD1 (5 bases). Germline loops: CDR1 MNHNS, CDR2 SASEGT. The germline V and J ends were trimmed by 4 bases and 1 base, with 13 bases remaining between them. This CDR3 region has 16 residues. The DNA for the CDR3 is TGTGCCAGCAGTGCCGTCATAAGGGGAACTAATGAAAAACTGTTTTTT. Its translation is CASSAVIRGTNEKLFF.

The J gene is TRBJ2-1, the V gene TRBV7-2; maybe TRBD2 (6 bases). Germline CDR1 and CDR2: SGHTA and FQGNSA. Trimming removed 0 bases at V and 13 bases at J, with 16 bases between. CDR3 length: 14 amino acids. This CDR3 is CASSLAGRRETQFF. In DNA, the CDR3 is TGTGCCAGCAGCTTAGCCGGGAGAAGAGAGACCCAGTTCTTC. Full variable domain (outside the CDR3, taken from reference TRBV7-2 and TRBJ2-1): GAGVSQSPSNKVTEKGKDVELRCDPISGHTALYWYRQSLGQGLEFLIYFQGNSAPDKSGLPSDRFSAERTGGSVSTLTIQRTQQEDSAVYLCASSLAGRRETQFFGPGTRLTVL.

In this sample, this clonotype turned up many times. The V gene is TRBV12-3 or TRBV12-4, the J gene TRBJ2-3; TRBD2 aligns across 13 bases. The CDR3 is made up of 13 amino acids. V lost 8 bases and J lost 7; bases outside the gene matches: 3. The CDR3 sequence is CASGLAGVYTQYF. Written as DNA, the CDR3 is TGTGCCAGCGGACTAGCGGGGGTGTATACGCAGTATTTT.

This clonotype has a handful of counts. The rearrangement links TRBV5-4 to TRBJ2-6; D not resolved. Germline V gene data show CDR1 as SGHNT and CDR2 as YYREEE (reference sequence). The CDR3 covers 16 residues. Trimming took 2 bases from V and 0 from J, leaving 9 bases between them. The CDR3 region has the DNA TGTGCCAGCAGCTTAAAGTTTGACTCTGGGGCCAACGTCCTGACTTTC. Protein product: CASSLKFDSGANVLTF. The full variable domain, in which reference TRBV5-4 and TRBJ2-6 provide the parts outside the CDR3, is ETGVTQSPTHLIKTRGQQVTLRCSSQSGHNTVSWYQQALGQGPQFIFQYYREEENGRGNFPPRFSGLQFPNYSSELNVNALELDDSALYLCASSLKFDSGANVLTFGAGSRLTVL.

For this clonotype: A read error may be the cause here, since a much bigger clone is one base away. The rearrangement joins TRBV29-1 to TRBJ1-2; 7 nucleotides agree with TRBD1. Germline V lookup: CDR1 SQVTM, CDR2 ANQGSEA. This CDR3 has 11 residues. The CDR3 is CRAGTAIGYTF. The CDR3 DNA sequence: TGCCGCGCTGGGACAGCTATCGGCTACACCTTC. Looking up the rest from reference TRBV29-1 and TRBJ1-2 gives the full variable domain: SAVISQKPSRDICQRGTSLTIQCQVDSQVTMMFWYRQQPGQSLTLIATANQGSEATYESGFVIDKFPISRPNLTFSTLTVSNMSPEDSSIYLCRAGTAIGYTFGSGTRLTVV.

Note on this clonotype: The junction shows a germline mismatch at one end, possibly a read error. The chain joins TRBV6-5 to TRBJ2-2, with a weak D call TRBD2 (6 bases). The CDR3 is made up of 14 amino acids. The V gene's germline CDR1 is MNHEY and CDR2 SVGAGI. This chain's CDR3 is CASSYGPTTGGLFF. The CDR3 DNA is TGTGCCAGCAGTTACGGCCCAACCACCGGGGGGCTGTTTTTT.

The sample holds many counts of this clonotype. This chain uses TRBV20-1 with TRBJ2-1; tentative D call: TRBD2 (6 bases). This CDR3 region has 16 residues. Looked up from germline, CDR1 is DFQATT and CDR2 is SNEGSKA (reference sequence). Trimming pared 6 bases from V and 8 bases from J, leaving 26 bases between. CDR3 amino acids: CSAPELEGLQRDEQFF. The CDR3, as DNA: TGCAGTGCGCCCGAGTTGGAGGGGCTACAGCGGGATGAGCAGTTCTTC.

The rearrangement uses TRBV25-1 and TRBJ2-5; 10 bases agree with TRBD1. Gene TRBJ2-7 matches the end of the DNA better, so the J call may be wrong. Germline V lookup: CDR1 MGHDK, CDR2 SYGVNS. CDR3 length: 15 amino acids. CDR3 nucleotides: TGTGCCAGCAGTGGAGGGGACAGGGGATGGGACGAGCAGTACTTC. This sequence encodes CASSGGDRGWDEQYF.

This chain connects TRBV14 to TRBJ2-4; TRBD1 is a possible D gene (6 bases). V was cut by 4 bases and J by 7 bases, with 14 bases left in between. The V gene's germline CDR1 is SGHDN and CDR2 FVKESK. The CDR3 extends over 14 amino acids. The CDR3 reads CASSPTGVANIQYF. The CDR3 DNA is TGTGCCAGCAGCCCGACAGGTGTGGCGAACATTCAGTACTTC.

About this clonotype itself: This may be a read error: a much more frequent sequence differs by one nucleotide. The chain uses TRBV7-2 and TRBJ2-1; maybe TRBD1 (5 bases). The germline V gene encodes CDR1 SGHTA and CDR2 FQGNSA. V was pared by 5 bases and J by 10 bases, with 27 bases between. The CDR3 runs 17 residues. CDR3 coding DNA: TGTGCCAGCAGCCGAAATCACAGGCCCCTAAGCTCCTACGAGCAGTTCTTC. Its translation: CASSRNHRPLSSYEQFF.